The clone carrying this T cell receptor beta chain has a count of ten or more. Its specificity is not known. A junction boundary mismatches the germline segment, possibly from a read error. The data derive from a study of response to subunit inactivated influenza vaccine. Study conclusions and caveats: Each seasonal influenza vaccination, the authors suggested, recruits few new T cells.

One entry per CDR3 protein, called by TCRdb with MiXCR from the RT-PCR reads. The profile shows about 520,000 distinct CDR3 sequences, roughly 7.6% of them singletons. The receptor was isolated from a man in his fifties or sixties who received an inactivated influenza vaccine. The starting material was PBMCs from blood, obtained about 23 months after vaccination.

CDR3 residues: CASSLEGSYNEQFF. The CDR3 DNA is TGTGCCAGTAGCCTAGAGGGCTCCTACAATGAGCAGTTCTTC. The V and J genes are TRBV5-1 and TRBJ2-1; D perhaps matches TRBD2 (5 bases). Per the germline V gene, CDR1 is SGHRS and CDR2 is YFSETQ. The CDR3 consists of 14 residues.